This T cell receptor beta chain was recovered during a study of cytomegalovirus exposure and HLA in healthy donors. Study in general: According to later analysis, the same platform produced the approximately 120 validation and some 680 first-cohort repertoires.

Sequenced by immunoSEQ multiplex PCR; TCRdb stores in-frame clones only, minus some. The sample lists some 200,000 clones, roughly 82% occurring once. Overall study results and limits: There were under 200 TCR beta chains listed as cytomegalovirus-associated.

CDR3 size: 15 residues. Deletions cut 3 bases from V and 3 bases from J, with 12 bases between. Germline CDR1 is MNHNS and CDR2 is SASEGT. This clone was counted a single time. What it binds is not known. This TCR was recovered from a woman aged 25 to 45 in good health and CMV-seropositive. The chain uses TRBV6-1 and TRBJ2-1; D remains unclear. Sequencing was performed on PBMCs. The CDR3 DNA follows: TGTGCCAGCAGTGATCTACGGTTAAACTACAATGAGCAGTTCTTC. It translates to CASSDLRLNYNEQFF.